These 20 T cell receptor beta chains share one sample of origin, sequenced in a study of blood T cell repertoires in COVID-19. Clones were sequenced by immunoSEQ multiplex PCR, and TCRdb holds only the in-frame ones, with some missing. The sample consists of 140,000 to 150,000 clones, roughly 80% of them appearing once. Sequencing used peripheral blood. All receptors derive from a woman between 35 and 50 years old with active or convalescent COVID-19.

This chain connects TRBV11-2 to TRBJ2-1; possibly TRBD1 for D (5 bases). The CDR3 is 16 amino acids. With 1 base removed from V and 6 bases from J, the gap between germline ends came to 16 bases. Germline V lookup: CDR1 SGHAT, CDR2 FQNNGV. This CDR3 reads CASSLVFWQGGNEQFF. The CDR3 nucleotides read TGTGCCAGCAGCTTAGTCTTTTGGCAGGGCGGCAATGAGCAGTTCTTC.

This chain links TRBV15 with TRBJ2-7, with unresolved D. The CDR3 has 13 residues. V was shortened by 0 bases and J by 3 bases, with 6 bases between the two germline ends. Germline values: CDR1 LNHNV, CDR2 YYDKDF (reference sequence). The CDR3: CATSREAYYEQYF. The CDR3 nucleotides are TGTGCCACCAGCAGAGAAGCTTACTACGAGCAGTACTTC.

This sequence joins TRBV28 and TRBJ2-3; D gene unclear. This CDR3 has 13 residues. Between the trimmed V and J ends, which lost 2 bases and 1 base, there was a span of 4 bases. The germline V gene encodes CDR1 MDHEN and CDR2 SYDVKM. The CDR3 DNA is TGTGCCAGCAGTTTAGGAGGCACAGATACGCAGTATTTT. It is translated as CASSLGGTDTQYF.

The rearrangement uses TRBV21-1 and TRBJ2-7; TRBD2, the D gene given by the table, was not confirmed from the DNA. TRBV21-1 is a pseudogene. CDR3 length: 14 residues. CDR3 sequence reads: CASRAPGDYYEQYF. The CDR3 DNA reads as TGTGCCAGCAGGGCGCCGGGAGACTACTACGAGCAGTACTTC.

The chain couples TRBV27 to TRBJ1-5; D not certain. V lost 5 bases, J lost 6 bases, and 20 bases lay in between. The CDR3 has 16 amino acids. The germline CDR1 and CDR2 sequences are MNHEY and SMNVEV (reference sequence). The CDR3 DNA reads TGTGCCAGCAGTCCCCTCGCGCCCTTCCAGGCTCAGCCCCAGCATTTT. Protein product: CASSPLAPFQAQPQHF.

J is TRBJ1-3 and V is TRBV6-5; unclear D gene. Trimming cost V 5 bases and J 0 bases, with 8 bases left between them. This CDR3 spans 14 amino acids. The germline CDR1 and CDR2 sequences are MNHEY and SVGAGI. The CDR3 DNA sequence: TGTGCCAGCAGTCTATCGCTCTCTGGAAACACCATATATTTT. Translation: CASSLSLSGNTIYF.

The rearrangement links TRBV21-1 to TRBJ2-1; the D call TRBD2 from the table was never checked on the DNA. TRBV21-1 is a listed pseudogene. The CDR3 loop spans 16 amino acids. CDR3 residues: CASSLAPPRVRNEQFF. The CDR3 DNA sequence: TGTGCCAGCAGCTTGGCCCCCCCCCGGGTTCGGAATGAGCAGTTCTTC.

This chain uses TRBV2 with TRBJ2-1; no clear D. Per germline, CDR1 SNHLY and CDR2 FYNNEI. Trimming removed 4 bases from V and 6 bases from J, with 7 bases in between. This CDR3 spans 12 amino acids. CDR3: CASSGDSNEQFF. In DNA form, the CDR3 reads TGTGCCAGCAGTGGTGATAGCAATGAGCAGTTCTTC.

This rearrangement joins TRBV7-2 to TRBJ2-1; 11 bases agree with TRBD2. Germline loops: CDR1 SGHTA, CDR2 FQGNSA. V lost 2 bases, J lost 4 bases, and 4 bases stayed unmatched. This CDR3 spans 16 amino acids. Here the CDR3 reads CASSLTGTSGYNEQFF. The DNA of the CDR3 is TGTGCCAGCAGCTTAACCGGGACTAGCGGTTACAATGAGCAGTTCTTC.

The CDR3 sequence is CASSLLQGAGELFF. In DNA, the CDR3 is TGTGCCAGCAGCCTTCTACAGGGGGCCGGGGAGCTGTTTTTT. The chain has TRBV7-9 and TRBJ2-2; 8 nucleotides agree with TRBD1. Trimming at V came to 5 bases and at J to 6 bases, leaving 5 bases not matched to a gene. CDR1 is SEHNR and CDR2 is FQNEAQ in the germline V gene (reference sequence). The CDR3 runs to 14 residues.

This clone appeared once. The rearrangement links TRBV9 to TRBJ2-1, with TRBD2 matching over 12 bases. The J segment lost 7 bases and the V segment lost 4 bases, leaving 9 bases of the junction unmatched. Per germline, CDR1 SGDLS and CDR2 YYNGEE. There are 16 residues in the CDR3. The CDR3 DNA reads as TGTGCCAGCAGCCAGAACCCTAGCGGGGGGGAGAATGAGCAGTTCTTC. Translated, it gives CASSQNPSGGENEQFF.

The genes are TRBV23-1 and TRBJ2-5, with D possibly matching TRBD1 (6 bases). TRBV23-1 is given ORF status, its function remaining uncertain. Trimming left V 5 bases short and J 0 bases short, with 7 bases between. CDR3 length: 13 residues. CDR3 protein: CASSWGHQETQYF. CDR3 in DNA: TGCGCCAGCAGTTGGGGGCACCAAGAGACCCAGTACTTC.

This clone was observed a single time. This sample also contains other DNA sequences that code for the same CDR3. The V and J genes are TRBV5-1 and TRBJ2-5; no clear D gene. V was pared by 5 bases and J by 1 base, with 3 bases between. This CDR3 contains 11 residues. Germline V gene lookup returns CDR1 SGHRS and CDR2 YFSETQ. The CDR3 spells CASSSQETQYF. CDR3 nucleotide sequence: TGCGCCAGCAGTAGCCAAGAGACCCAGTACTTC.

The chain has TRBV7-9 and TRBJ2-6, with a tentative D call TRBD2 (5 bases). Between the trimmed V and J ends, which lost 7 bases and 0 bases, there was a span of 13 bases. The CDR3 totals 16 residues. Looked up from germline, CDR1 is SEHNR and CDR2 is FQNEAQ (reference sequence). CDR3 amino acids: CASITEGSSGANVLTF. The CDR3 DNA sequence: TGTGCCAGCATCACCGAGGGAAGCTCTGGGGCCAACGTCCTGACTTTC.

This rearrangement joins TRBV25-1 to TRBJ1-1; tentatively, D is TRBD1 (5 bases). V was trimmed by 5 bases and J by 3 bases, leaving 10 bases between them. Looked up from germline, CDR1 is MGHDK and CDR2 is SYGVNS. CDR3 length: 13 residues. The CDR3 nucleotides are TGTGCCAGCAGTTTTCTAGGGGACACTGAAGCTTTCTTT. Protein: CASSFLGDTEAFF.

The chain has TRBV7-2 and TRBJ1-2; D possibly corresponds to TRBD1 (6 bases). Germline values: CDR1 SGHTA, CDR2 FQGNSA. This CDR3 has 14 residues. Trimming shortened V by 7 bases and J by 8 bases, and 20 bases separated the two germline ends. CDR3 residues: CASTKRGGTHGYTF. CDR3 DNA: TGTGCCAGCACAAAAAGGGGGGGCACCCACGGCTACACCTTC.

This chain connects TRBV5-4 to TRBJ2-3; 8 bases map to TRBD2. V lost 5 bases to trimming and J lost 3 bases; unmatched junction nucleotides: 2. Per germline, CDR1 SGHNT and CDR2 YYREEE (reference sequence). The CDR3 covers 13 residues. Here the CDR3 DNA reads TGTGCCAGCAGGGCTAGCGGGACAGATACGCAGTATTTT. This translates into CASRASGTDTQYF.

This chain joins TRBV10-3 and TRBJ1-2; 7 nucleotides agree with TRBD1. V lost 0 bases and J lost 12; bases outside the gene matches: 16. The CDR3 loop spans 16 amino acids. Germline V gene sequence: CDR1 ENHRY, CDR2 SYGVKD. CDR3 residues: CAISESGLRGTARHTF. CDR3 sequence (DNA): TGTGCCATCAGTGAGTCGGGGTTGAGGGGGACAGCTCGCCACACCTTC.

V and J are TRBV5-1 and TRBJ1-2; D unresolved. There are 16 residues in the CDR3. CDR1 SGHRS and CDR2 YFSETQ come from the germline V gene. The V end was cut by 0 bases, the J end by 6 bases, with 18 bases between. The CDR3 DNA follows: TGCGCCAGCAGCTTGGGTCCTACTGGGTGGGCGCATGGCTACACCTTC. Translation gives CASSLGPTGWAHGYTF.

The chain is built from TRBV7-2 and TRBJ1-1; no clear D gene. Germline CDR1 and CDR2: SGHTA and FQGNSA. V lost 3 bases and J lost 0, with 20 bases in between. The CDR3 runs to 18 residues. The CDR3, as DNA: TGTGCCAGCAGCTTCCCCCCTAGCGTGGGCAGGTTGAACACTGAAGCTTTCTTT. It yields the protein CASSFPPSVGRLNTEAFF.